This T cell receptor beta chain originates from a study of blood T cell repertoires in COVID-19. Study summary: The origin of the acute and convalescent COVID-19 samples was the United States, Italy and Spain.

The assay was immunoSEQ multiplex PCR, and TCRdb's table has in-frame clones only and misses some. This table has about 59,000 clones, roughly nine tenths appearing once. The CDR3 is made up of 19 amino acids. Sequencing was performed on peripheral blood. The sequence came from a man older than 75 in a cohort sampled during active COVID-19. V usage is TRBV21-1 and J usage is TRBJ1-2; no check of the table's D call, TRBD1, against the DNA was made. TRBV21-1 is a listed pseudogene. The CDR3 here is CASSKVSGTGGRGYSGYTF. DNA for the CDR3: TGTGCCAGCAGCAAAGTGTCTGGGACAGGGGGCAGGGGTTACTCTGGCTACACCTTC.